This T cell receptor beta chain was documented in a study of T cells after yellow fever vaccination. V gave up 8 bases and J gave up 5 bases, with 18 bases separating them. The CDR3 extends over 14 amino acids. CDR1 and CDR2 from the germline V gene are SEHNR and FQNEAQ (reference sequence). Making TCR cDNA involved 5'RACE template switching, which added UMIs and a universal primer site. TCRdb reanalysed the 5' RACE reads using MiXCR and keeps one entry per CDR3 protein. The sample includes around 120,000 distinct CDR3 sequences, about 6.8% of them seen just once. This clonotype has ten or more counts.

This sequence joins TRBV7-9 and TRBJ2-5; D is perhaps TRBD2 (5 bases). The sample in question was CD4+ T cells sorted from PBMCs, obtained roughly 46 days after the first yellow fever vaccination. The clonotype was recovered from a young man who received the YFV17D yellow fever vaccine. The CDR3 loop reads CASGPPRVMETQYF. The CDR3 nucleotides are TGTGCCAGCGGCCCTCCGAGGGTTATGGAGACCCAGTACTTC.